The entry below describes one T cell receptor beta chain. Measured with immunoSEQ multiplex PCR; TCRdb has only the in-frame clones, and not every one. The sample shows under 6,000 clones, roughly 73% of them seen only once. Patients had resection in Japan or China between about 2013 and 2018. This sample was included in a study of immune evolution from preneoplasia to lung adenocarcinoma. Germline V gene lookup returns CDR1 LNHNV and CDR2 YYDKDF (reference sequence). The CDR3 runs 15 residues. Trimming shortened V by 0 bases and J by 4 bases, and 11 bases separated the two germline ends. This sequence joins TRBV15 and TRBJ2-3; no firm D call. This receptor was taken from a person aged 55-80 years with lung adenocarcinoma. Sequences were obtained from FFPE minimally invasive lung adenocarcinoma tissue. CDR3 in amino acids: CATSRDYISPDTQYF. Here the CDR3 DNA reads TGTGCCACCAGCAGAGATTATATTAGTCCAGATACGCAGTATTTT.